This T cell receptor (beta chain) was recorded in a study of blood T cell repertoires in COVID-19. Across the whole study: Spain, Italy and the United States supplied samples that represented acute and convalescent COVID-19. Sources were T cells, B-cell-depleted T cells, or PBMCs; the material itself was cDNA or gDNA.

With 4 bases clipped from V and 4 bases from J, the junction kept 7 bases outside the gene matches. The CDR3 extends over 15 amino acids. The V gene's germline CDR1 is SQVTM and CDR2 ANQGSEA. The table came from immunoSEQ multiplex PCR; TCRdb's copy has only in-frame clones and leaves some out. The sample has about 210,000 clones, 88% seen once; the top ten hold roughly 1.5%. This clonotype was sampled from a young man with active or convalescent COVID-19. The sequencing sample was made of peripheral blood. This chain uses TRBV29-1 with TRBJ2-1; the match to TRBD2 covers 10 bases. Here the CDR3 reads CSVVGSGRTYNEQFF. The DNA for the CDR3 is TGCAGCGTTGTGGGTAGCGGGAGGACATACAATGAGCAGTTCTTC.